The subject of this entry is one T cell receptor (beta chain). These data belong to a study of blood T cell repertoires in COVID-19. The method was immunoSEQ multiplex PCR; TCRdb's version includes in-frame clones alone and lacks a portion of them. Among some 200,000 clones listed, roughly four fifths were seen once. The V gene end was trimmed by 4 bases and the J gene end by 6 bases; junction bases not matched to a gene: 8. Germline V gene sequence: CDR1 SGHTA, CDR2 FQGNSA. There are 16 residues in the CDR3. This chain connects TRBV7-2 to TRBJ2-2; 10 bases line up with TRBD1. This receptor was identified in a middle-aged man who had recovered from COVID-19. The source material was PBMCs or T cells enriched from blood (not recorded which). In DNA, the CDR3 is TGTGCCAGCAGCTCCATCGGGACAGGGGTATCCGGGGAGCTGTTTTTT. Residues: CASSSIGTGVSGELFF. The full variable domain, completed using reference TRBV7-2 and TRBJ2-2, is GAGVSQSPSNKVTEKGKDVELRCDPISGHTALYWYRQSLGQGLEFLIYFQGNSAPDKSGLPSDRFSAERTGGSVSTLTIQRTQQEDSAVYLCASSSIGTGVSGELFFGEGSRLTVL.